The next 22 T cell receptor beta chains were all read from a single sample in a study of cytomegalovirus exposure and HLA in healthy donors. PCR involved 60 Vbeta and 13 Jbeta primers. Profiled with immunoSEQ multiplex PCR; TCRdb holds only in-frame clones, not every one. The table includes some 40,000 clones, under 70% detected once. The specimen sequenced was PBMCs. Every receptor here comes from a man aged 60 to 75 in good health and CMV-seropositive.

Here the CDR3 reads CASSLGGSHLTDTQYF. The CDR3 DNA is TGCGCCAGCAGCCTGGGCGGGAGTCACCTCACAGATACGCAGTATTTT. The rearrangement joins TRBV5-1 to TRBJ2-3; 7 bases fit TRBD2. V trimming: 4 bases; J trimming: 2 bases; junction bases outside the gene matches: 10. The CDR3 spans 16 residues. Germline V gives CDR1 SGHRS, CDR2 YFSETQ.

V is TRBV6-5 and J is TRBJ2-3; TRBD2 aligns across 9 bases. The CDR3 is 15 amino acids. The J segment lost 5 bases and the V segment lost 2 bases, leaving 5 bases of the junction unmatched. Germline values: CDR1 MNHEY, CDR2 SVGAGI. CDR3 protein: CASSYAGGRGDTQYF. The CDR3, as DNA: TGTGCCAGCAGTTACGCGGGAGGGCGCGGAGATACGCAGTATTTT.

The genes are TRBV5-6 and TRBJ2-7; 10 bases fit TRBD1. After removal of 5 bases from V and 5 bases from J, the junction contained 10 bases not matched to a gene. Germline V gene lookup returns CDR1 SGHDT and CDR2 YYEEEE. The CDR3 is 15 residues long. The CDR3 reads CASSLPGQGYNEQYF. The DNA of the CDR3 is TGTGCCAGCAGTTTGCCGGGACAGGGGTACAACGAGCAGTACTTC.

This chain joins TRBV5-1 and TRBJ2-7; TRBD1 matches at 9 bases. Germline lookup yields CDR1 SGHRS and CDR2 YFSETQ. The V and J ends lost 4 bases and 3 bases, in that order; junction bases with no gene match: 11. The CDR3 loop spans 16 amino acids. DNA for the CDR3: TGCGCCAGCAGCCTATCTTCCGGGACAGGGAGCTACGAGCAGTACTTC. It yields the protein CASSLSSGTGSYEQYF.

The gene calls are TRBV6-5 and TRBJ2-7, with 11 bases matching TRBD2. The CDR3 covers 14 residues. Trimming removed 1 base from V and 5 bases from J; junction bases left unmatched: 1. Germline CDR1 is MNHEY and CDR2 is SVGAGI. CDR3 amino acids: CASSYLLAGDEQYF. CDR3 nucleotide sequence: TGTGCCAGCAGTTACTTACTAGCGGGGGACGAGCAGTACTTC.

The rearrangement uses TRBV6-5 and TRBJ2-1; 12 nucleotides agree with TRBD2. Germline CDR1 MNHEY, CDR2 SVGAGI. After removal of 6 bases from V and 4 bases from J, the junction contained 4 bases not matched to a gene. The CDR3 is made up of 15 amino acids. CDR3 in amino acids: CASSAGTSGYNEQFF. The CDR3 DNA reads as TGTGCCAGCAGCGCCGGGACTAGCGGGTACAATGAGCAGTTCTTC.

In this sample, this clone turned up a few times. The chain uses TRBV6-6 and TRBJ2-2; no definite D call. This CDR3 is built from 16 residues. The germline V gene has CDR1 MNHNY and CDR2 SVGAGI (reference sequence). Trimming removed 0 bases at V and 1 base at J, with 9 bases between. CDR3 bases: TGTGCCAGCAGTTACTCGTTGTCACTGAACACCGGGGAGCTGTTTTTT. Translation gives CASSYSLSLNTGELFF.

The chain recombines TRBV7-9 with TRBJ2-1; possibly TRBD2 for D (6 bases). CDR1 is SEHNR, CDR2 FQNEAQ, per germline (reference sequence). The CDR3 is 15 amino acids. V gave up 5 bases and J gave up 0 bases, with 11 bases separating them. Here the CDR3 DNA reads TGTGCCAGCAGCGTCCCGGGGGTCTCCTACAATGAGCAGTTCTTC. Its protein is CASSVPGVSYNEQFF.

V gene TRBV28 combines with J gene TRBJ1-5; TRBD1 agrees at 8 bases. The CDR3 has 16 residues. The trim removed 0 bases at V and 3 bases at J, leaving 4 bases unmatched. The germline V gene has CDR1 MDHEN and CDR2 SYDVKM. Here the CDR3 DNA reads TGTGCCAGCAGTTTATGGGGACAGGACTTCAATCAGCCCCAGCATTTT. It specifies CASSLWGQDFNQPQHF.

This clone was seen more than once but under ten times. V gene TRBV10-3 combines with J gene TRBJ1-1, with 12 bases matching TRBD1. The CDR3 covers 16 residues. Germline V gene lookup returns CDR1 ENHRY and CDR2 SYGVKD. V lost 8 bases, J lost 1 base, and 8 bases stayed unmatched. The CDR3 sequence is CAISGTGGFENTEAFF. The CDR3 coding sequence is TGTGCCATCTCAGGGACAGGGGGCTTCGAGAACACTGAAGCTTTCTTT.

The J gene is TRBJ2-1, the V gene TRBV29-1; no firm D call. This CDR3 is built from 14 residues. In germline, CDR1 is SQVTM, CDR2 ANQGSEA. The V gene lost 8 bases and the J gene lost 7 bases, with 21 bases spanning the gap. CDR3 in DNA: TGCAGCTCACTCTCAAATGATGCGTCTAATGAGCAGTTCTTC. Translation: CSSLSNDASNEQFF.

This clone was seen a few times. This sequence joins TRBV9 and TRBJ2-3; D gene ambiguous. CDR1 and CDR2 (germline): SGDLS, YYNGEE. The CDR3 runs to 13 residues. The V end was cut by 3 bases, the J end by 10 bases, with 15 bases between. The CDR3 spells CASSAPQRSPQYF. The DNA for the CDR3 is TGTGCCAGCAGCGCCCCCCAGCGTAGTCCGCAGTATTTT.

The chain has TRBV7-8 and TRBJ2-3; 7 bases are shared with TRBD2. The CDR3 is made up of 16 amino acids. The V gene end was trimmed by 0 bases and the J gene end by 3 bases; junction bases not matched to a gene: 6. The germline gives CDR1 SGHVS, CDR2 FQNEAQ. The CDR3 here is CASSLARGSGTDTQYF. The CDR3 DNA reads TGTGCCAGCAGCTTAGCGCGGGGGAGCGGAACAGATACGCAGTATTTT.

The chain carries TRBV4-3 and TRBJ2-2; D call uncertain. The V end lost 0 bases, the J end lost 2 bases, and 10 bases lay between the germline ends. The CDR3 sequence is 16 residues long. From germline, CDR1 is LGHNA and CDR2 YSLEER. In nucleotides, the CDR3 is TGCGCCAGCAGCCAAGAAATAGACACCAACACCGGGGAGCTGTTTTTT. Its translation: CASSQEIDTNTGELFF.

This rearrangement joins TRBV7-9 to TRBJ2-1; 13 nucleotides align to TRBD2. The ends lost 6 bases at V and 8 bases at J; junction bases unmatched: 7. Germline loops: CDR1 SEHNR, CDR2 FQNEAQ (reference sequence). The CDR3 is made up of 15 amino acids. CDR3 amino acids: CASSYQGLAGDEQFF. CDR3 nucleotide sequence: TGTGCCAGCAGTTACCAAGGACTAGCGGGAGATGAGCAGTTCTTC.

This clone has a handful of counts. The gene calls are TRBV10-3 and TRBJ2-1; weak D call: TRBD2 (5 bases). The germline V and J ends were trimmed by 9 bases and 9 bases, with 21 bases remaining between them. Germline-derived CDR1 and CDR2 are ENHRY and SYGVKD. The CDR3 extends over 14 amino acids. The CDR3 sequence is CAINRDPEWGEQFF. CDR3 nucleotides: TGTGCCATAAACCGGGATCCCGAATGGGGTGAGCAGTTCTTC.

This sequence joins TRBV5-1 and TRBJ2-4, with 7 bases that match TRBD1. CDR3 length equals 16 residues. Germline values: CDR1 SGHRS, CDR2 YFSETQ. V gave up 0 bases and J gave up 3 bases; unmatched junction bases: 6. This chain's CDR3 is CASSLARGQDKNIQYF. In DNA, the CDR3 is TGCGCCAGCAGCTTGGCTAGGGGGCAGGACAAAAACATTCAGTACTTC.

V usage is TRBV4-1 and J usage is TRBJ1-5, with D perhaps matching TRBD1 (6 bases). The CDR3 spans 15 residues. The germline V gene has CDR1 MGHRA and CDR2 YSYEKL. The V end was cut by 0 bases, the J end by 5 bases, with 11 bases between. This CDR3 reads CASSQDGRQDQPQHF. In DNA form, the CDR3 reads TGCGCCAGCAGCCAAGATGGGAGACAGGATCAGCCCCAGCATTTT.

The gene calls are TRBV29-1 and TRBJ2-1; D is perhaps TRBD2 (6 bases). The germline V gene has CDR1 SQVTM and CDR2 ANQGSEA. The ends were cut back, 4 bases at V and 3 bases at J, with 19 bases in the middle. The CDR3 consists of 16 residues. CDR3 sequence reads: CSVGGTSGTGYNEQFF. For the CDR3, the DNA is TGCAGCGTTGGAGGGACTTCCGGGACTGGCTACAATGAGCAGTTCTTC.

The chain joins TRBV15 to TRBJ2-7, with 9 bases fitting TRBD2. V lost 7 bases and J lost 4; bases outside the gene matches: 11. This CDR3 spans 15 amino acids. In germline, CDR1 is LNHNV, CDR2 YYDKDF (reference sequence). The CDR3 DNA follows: TGTGCCACCAACACAAGACTAGCGGCGTTGTACGAGCAGTACTTC. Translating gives CATNTRLAALYEQYF.

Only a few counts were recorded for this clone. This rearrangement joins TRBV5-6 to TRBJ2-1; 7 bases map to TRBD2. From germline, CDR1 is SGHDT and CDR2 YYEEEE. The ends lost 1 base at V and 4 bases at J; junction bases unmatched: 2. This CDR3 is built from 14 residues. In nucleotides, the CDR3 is TGTGCCAGCAGCTTGTGGGAGGGTTACAATGAGCAGTTCTTC. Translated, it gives CASSLWEGYNEQFF.

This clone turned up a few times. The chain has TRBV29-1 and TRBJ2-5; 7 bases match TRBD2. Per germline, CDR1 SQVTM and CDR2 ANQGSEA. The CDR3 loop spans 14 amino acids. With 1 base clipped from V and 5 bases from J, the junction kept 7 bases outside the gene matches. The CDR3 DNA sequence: TGCAGCGTTGAAGGGGGGGGACGCGGGGAGACCCAGTACTTC. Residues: CSVEGGGRGETQYF.